The 29 T cell receptor beta chains reported below all come from one sample, sequenced in a study of cytotoxic CD8 clonotypes in ibrutinib-treated CLL. Method: immunoSEQ multiplex PCR; TCRdb's copy keeps in-frame clones and lacks some. The profile covers over 130,000 clones, with around 84% appearing a single time and roughly 7.6% taken by the ten largest. The specimen was PBMCs, collected after 36 months of ibrutinib treatment. Receptor source: a human donor with chronic lymphocytic leukemia.

This chain joins TRBV9 and TRBJ2-1; TRBD2 agrees at 8 bases. Germline V gene data show CDR1 as SGDLS and CDR2 as YYNGEE. The CDR3 is 15 residues long. The V gene end was trimmed by 5 bases and the J gene end by 7 bases; junction bases not matched to a gene: 11. CDR3 DNA: TGTGCCAGCAGTTACACTAGCGGAAGGGGTAATGAGCAGTTCTTC. This encodes CASSYTSGRGNEQFF.

This chain uses TRBV7-9 with TRBJ2-7; D may be TRBD1 or TRBD2 (5 bases each). Between the trimmed V and J ends, which lost 5 bases and 2 bases, there was a span of 16 bases. The CDR3 contains 15 residues. Germline lookup yields CDR1 SEHNR and CDR2 FQNEAQ (reference sequence). The CDR3 DNA sequence: TGTGCCAGCAGCATTTCCGGGACGCAAGCCTACGAGCAGTACTTC. Encoded protein: CASSISGTQAYEQYF.

V is TRBV18 and J is TRBJ1-5; the D gene is possibly TRBD1 (5 bases). Germline-derived CDR1 and CDR2 are KGHSH and LQKENI. The CDR3 contains 15 residues. The germline V and J ends were trimmed by 3 bases and 1 base, with 10 bases remaining between them. The CDR3 reads CASSPKGNSNQPQHF. The DNA of the CDR3 is TGTGCCAGCTCACCCAAGGGGAACAGCAATCAGCCCCAGCATTTT. The full variable domain, with the rest looked up from reference TRBV18 and TRBJ1-5, is NAGVMQNPRHLVRRRGQEARLRCSPMKGHSHVYWYRQLPEEGLKFMVYLQKENIIDESGMPKERFSAEFPKEGPSILRIQQVVRGDSAAYFCASSPKGNSNQPQHFGDGTRLSIL.

The chain is built from TRBV6-5 and TRBJ1-5; D gene ambiguous. The ends were cut back, 5 bases at V and 5 bases at J, with 10 bases in the middle. Per germline, CDR1 MNHEY and CDR2 SVGAGI. The CDR3 covers 13 residues. CDR3: CASSVGSHQPQHF. CDR3 DNA sequence: TGTGCCAGCAGTGTTGGGAGTCATCAGCCCCAGCATTTT.

This clone was detected only once. The chain carries TRBV9 and TRBJ2-3; 9 nucleotides match TRBD1. V lost 4 bases to trimming and J lost 5 bases; unmatched junction nucleotides: 11. The CDR3 extends over 16 amino acids. Germline CDR1 reads SGDLS; CDR2 reads YYNGEE. Written as DNA, the CDR3 is TGTGCCAGCAGCACCGGTCCGGGACAGGGCAGAGATACGCAGTATTTT. Protein sequence: CASSTGPGQGRDTQYF.

This rearrangement joins TRBV2 to TRBJ1-2; D ambiguous. Between the trimmed V and J ends, which lost 8 bases and 0 bases, there was a span of 7 bases. This CDR3 has 12 amino acids. Germline CDR1 is SNHLY and CDR2 is FYNNEI. CDR3 nucleotides: TGTGCCAGCCAGATTACTAACTATGGCTACACCTTC. Translation gives CASQITNYGYTF.

The chain combines TRBV10-3 with TRBJ2-2, with D hard to call. Germline CDR1 ENHRY, CDR2 SYGVKD. V gave up 4 bases and J gave up 2 bases, with 5 bases separating them. The CDR3 extends over 13 amino acids. The CDR3 nucleotides read TGTGCCATCAGTGTTCCAAACACCGGGGAGCTGTTTTTT. This translates into CAISVPNTGELFF.

V gene TRBV10-1 combines with J gene TRBJ2-1; weak D call: TRBD1 (6 bases). CDR1 and CDR2 (germline): WNHNN, SYGVQD (reference sequence). V shed 3 bases and J shed 4 bases, with 22 bases lying between them. The CDR3 length is 18 residues. Written as DNA, the CDR3 is TGCGCCAGCAGTGATTTATGGGGCGACAGGACGGTGTACAATGAGCAGTTCTTC. Amino acid sequence: CASSDLWGDRTVYNEQFF.

The chain uses TRBV28 and TRBJ2-1; D is perhaps TRBD2 (6 bases). Germline-derived CDR1 and CDR2 are MDHEN and SYDVKM. The CDR3 extends over 12 amino acids. V lost 5 bases and J 5 bases, leaving 7 bases between the germline ends. The CDR3 spells CASSGLNNEQFF. The CDR3 coding sequence is TGTGCCAGCAGTGGACTAAACAATGAGCAGTTCTTC.

This clone was found a few times. This chain connects TRBV27 to TRBJ2-1, with 8 nucleotides matching TRBD2. This CDR3 has 15 residues. CDR1 and CDR2 (germline): MNHEY, SMNVEV (reference sequence). With V trimmed by 5 bases and J by 10 bases, 13 bases remained unmatched. DNA of the CDR3: TGTGCCAGCAGTCACGGGACGAGCGGGAGTGGGGAGCAGTTCTTC. This codes for CASSHGTSGSGEQFF.

The V and J genes are TRBV5-4 and TRBJ2-1; the match to TRBD2 covers 8 bases. The CDR3 runs 16 residues. From germline, CDR1 is SGHNT and CDR2 YYREEE (reference sequence). The V gene end was trimmed by 7 bases and the J gene end by 2 bases; junction bases not matched to a gene: 11. Here the CDR3 reads CASLEKAGEAYNEQFF. The CDR3 nucleotides are TGTGCCAGCTTGGAGAAAGCGGGGGAAGCCTACAATGAGCAGTTCTTC.

The J gene is TRBJ2-3, the V gene TRBV19, with TRBD1 matching over 7 bases. J gave up 2 bases and V 9 bases, and 11 bases lay outside the gene matches. The germline V gene encodes CDR1 LNHDA and CDR2 SQIVND (reference sequence). The CDR3 contains 15 residues. The CDR3 loop is CASAPGQINTDTQYF. The CDR3 DNA is TGTGCCAGCGCACCGGGACAGATAAACACAGATACGCAGTATTTT. Looking up the rest from reference TRBV19 and TRBJ2-3 gives the full variable domain: DGGITQSPKYLFRKEGQNVTLSCEQNLNHDAMYWYRQDPGQGLRLIYYSQIVNDFQKGDIAEGYSVSREKKESFPLTVTSAQKNPTAFYLCASAPGQINTDTQYFGPGTRLTVL.

This clone was seen only a few times. In nucleotides, the CDR3 is TGTGCCAGCAGCTTCGCCGCCGGGGAGCTGTTTTTT. As protein: CASSFAAGELFF. V is TRBV5-4 and J is TRBJ2-2; D is undetermined. The ends were cut back, 2 bases at V and 6 bases at J, with 5 bases in the middle. The germline V gene encodes CDR1 SGHNT and CDR2 YYREEE (reference sequence). The CDR3 extends over 12 amino acids.

V is TRBV7-3 and J is TRBJ2-6; no clear D. The V and J ends lost 1 base and 0 bases respectively, with 10 bases between them. CDR3 length: 17 amino acids. Germline CDR1 SGHTA, CDR2 FQGTGA. The CDR3, as DNA: TGTGCCAGCAGCTTAAGGTCAGGAACCTCTGGGGCCAACGTCCTGACTTTC. Amino acids: CASSLRSGTSGANVLTF.

This sequence joins TRBV10-3 and TRBJ1-3, with unresolved D. This CDR3 has 13 residues. V was shortened by 7 bases and J by 0 bases, with 7 bases between the two germline ends. The germline V gene encodes CDR1 ENHRY and CDR2 SYGVKD. The CDR3 spells CAINTNSGNTIYF. For the CDR3, the DNA is TGTGCCATCAACACGAACTCTGGAAACACCATATATTTT.

The chain joins TRBV4-2 to TRBJ2-7; 8 bases agree with TRBD2. CDR1 LGHNA and CDR2 YNFKEQ come from the germline V gene. The CDR3 has 16 amino acids. V lost 0 bases, J lost 2 bases, and 6 bases stayed unmatched. CDR3 loop: CASSQDGGAQPYEQYF. The CDR3 coding sequence is TGTGCCAGCAGCCAAGACGGGGGGGCCCAACCCTACGAGCAGTACTTC.

This chain links TRBV5-1 with TRBJ1-5; TRBD1 matches 7 bases. Trimming cost V 4 bases and J 6 bases; bases outside gene matches: 4. Per germline, CDR1 SGHRS and CDR2 YFSETQ. The CDR3 sequence is 13 residues long. The CDR3 DNA reads as TGCGCCAGCAGCGCAGGGGGTAGTCAGCCCCAGCATTTT. Its translation is CASSAGGSQPQHF.

The chain has TRBV6-1 and TRBJ1-1, with D possibly matching TRBD1 (5 bases). CDR3 size: 14 residues. Germline CDR1 MNHNS, CDR2 SASEGT. Trimming shortened V by 6 bases and J by 3 bases, and 14 bases separated the two germline ends. CDR3 DNA sequence: TGTGCCAGCAGCAGGGCCTACAAGGACACTGAAGCTTTCTTT. This encodes CASSRAYKDTEAFF.

This chain joins TRBV18 and TRBJ2-7, with 7 nucleotides matching TRBD1. The CDR3 runs to 15 residues. The ends lost 3 bases at V and 0 bases at J; junction bases unmatched: 5. Germline CDR1 is KGHSH and CDR2 is LQKENI. The CDR3 DNA follows: TGTGCCAGCTCACCCAACAGGGGTGTCTCCTACGAGCAGTACTTC. Its translation: CASSPNRGVSYEQYF.

This clone was seen a few times. The chain employs TRBV28 and TRBJ2-5; 10 bases match TRBD2. The CDR3 runs 16 residues. Germline values: CDR1 MDHEN, CDR2 SYDVKM. Germline trimming cut 4 bases from V and 4 bases from J; bases unmatched to any gene: 9. The DNA of the CDR3 is TGTGCCAGCAGTTCGTTGAGCGGGGGGGCAGGAGAGACCCAGTACTTC. It encodes CASSSLSGGAGETQYF.

The chain joins TRBV15 to TRBJ1-5, with D hard to call. The CDR3 contains 12 residues. The V gene's germline CDR1 is LNHNV and CDR2 YYDKDF (reference sequence). Trimming pared 5 bases from V and 5 bases from J, leaving 7 bases between. The CDR3 here is CATSPTHQPQHF. As DNA, the CDR3 is TGTGCCACCAGCCCTACTCATCAGCCCCAGCATTTT.

This chain uses TRBV6-1 with TRBJ2-7; D uncertain. This CDR3 has 14 amino acids. Per the germline V gene, CDR1 is MNHNS and CDR2 is SASEGT. Trimming removed 4 bases at V and 6 bases at J, with 16 bases between. The CDR3 bases are TGTGCCAGCAGTGGCCCTAGGCGGTGGGGCGAGCAGTACTTC. Translation: CASSGPRRWGEQYF.

V and J are TRBV6-1 and TRBJ2-1; TRBD1 matches at 8 bases. CDR1 MNHNS and CDR2 SASEGT come from the germline V gene. The trim removed 6 bases at V and 16 bases at J, leaving 5 bases unmatched. This CDR3 comprises 10 residues. CDR3 loop: CASSKGQGFF. CDR3 sequence (DNA): TGTGCCAGCAGCAAAGGACAGGGTTTCTTC.

This clone was picked up one time. This rearrangement joins TRBV5-6 to TRBJ2-6; 9 nucleotides agree with TRBD1. The V and J ends lost 7 bases and 3 bases, in that order; junction bases with no gene match: 14. Germline values: CDR1 SGHDT, CDR2 YYEEEE. The CDR3 contains 18 residues. The DNA for the CDR3 is TGTGCCAGCGCTACCGGGACAGGGCTCTTCCGTGGGGCCAACGTCCTGACTTTC. It codes for CASATGTGLFRGANVLTF.

J is TRBJ2-7 and V is TRBV10-3; D perhaps matches TRBD1 (5 bases). The CDR3 totals 14 residues. Germline V CDR1 and CDR2: ENHRY, SYGVKD. The ends were cut back, 4 bases at V and 0 bases at J, with 10 bases in the middle. CDR3 residues: CAISGEGASYEQYF. DNA of the CDR3: TGTGCCATCAGTGGGGAAGGGGCCTCCTACGAGCAGTACTTC.

The chain couples TRBV2 to TRBJ2-3; D is possibly TRBD2 (6 bases). This CDR3 is 11 amino acids long. Germline-derived CDR1 and CDR2 are SNHLY and FYNNEI. V lost 8 bases and J 5 bases, leaving 8 bases between the germline ends. CDR3 in amino acids: CASGGLDTQYF. For the CDR3, the DNA is TGTGCCAGCGGAGGGTTAGATACGCAGTATTTT.

V gene TRBV6-6 combines with J gene TRBJ2-3; 8 nucleotides line up with TRBD1. Germline-derived CDR1 and CDR2 are MNHNY and SVGAGI (reference sequence). The trim removed 6 bases at V and 4 bases at J, leaving 6 bases unmatched. This CDR3 has 14 amino acids. The CDR3 nucleotides are TGTGCCAGCAGGATAGGACAGGGTCCAGATACGCAGTATTTT. Its translation is CASRIGQGPDTQYF.

The genes are TRBV7-9 and TRBJ1-1; unclear D gene. The CDR3 spans 14 residues. V dropped 1 base and J dropped 0 bases, with 6 bases sitting between them. Germline V gene data show CDR1 as SEHNR and CDR2 as FQNEAQ (reference sequence). CDR3 nucleotides: TGTGCCAGCAGCTTAGAACATATGAACACTGAAGCTTTCTTT. Residues: CASSLEHMNTEAFF.

V gene TRBV5-1 combines with J gene TRBJ2-5; possible D gene TRBD2, 6 bases. The germline V and J ends were trimmed by 8 bases and 2 bases, with 19 bases remaining between them. Germline V gene sequence: CDR1 SGHRS, CDR2 YFSETQ. This CDR3 region has 15 residues. The CDR3 protein is CASSALLGLQETQYF. The CDR3 coding sequence is TGCGCCAGTAGCGCTCTCTTGGGACTGCAAGAGACCCAGTACTTC. The full variable domain, rest sourced from reference TRBV5-1 and TRBJ2-5, is KAGVTQTPRYLIKTRGQQVTLSCSPISGHRSVSWYQQTPGQGLQFLFEYFSETQRNKGNFPGRFSGRQFSNSRSEMNVSTLELGDSALYLCASSALLGLQETQYFGPGTRLLVL.